Listed here are 14 T cell receptor beta chains from one sample, sequenced in a study of immune characterization of retroperitoneal liposarcoma. TCRdb reanalysed the PCR reads using MiXCR and keeps one entry per CDR3 protein. The sample records thousands of distinct CDR3 sequences, around 21% being singletons. The material sequenced was tumor tissue. The source of these receptors is a male donor with retroperitoneal liposarcoma.

This clonotype has a count of ten or more. This rearrangement joins TRBV7-3 to TRBJ2-4; tentative D call: TRBD1 (6 bases). The J call is doubtful: the DNA matches TRBJ2-5 better. The CDR3 is 15 residues long. Germline assignment: CDR1 SGHTA and CDR2 FQGTGA. CDR3 in DNA: TGTGCCAGCAGCTGGTTAGGTCAACAGGGAGAGACCCAGTACTTC. The encoded protein is CASSWLGQQGETQYF.

J is TRBJ2-1 and V is TRBV6-5; no reliable D call. CDR3 length: 17 residues. The germline CDR1 and CDR2 sequences are MNHEY and SVGAGI. V gave up 0 bases and J gave up 4 bases, with 16 bases separating them. The CDR3 protein is CASSYSVLGIAYNEQFF. CDR3 DNA sequence: TGTGCCAGCAGTTACTCGGTCCTGGGGATTGCTTACAATGAGCAGTTCTTC.

This clonotype is deemed large. This chain uses TRBV6-9 with TRBJ2-1; no reliable D call. Germline V gene sequence: CDR1 MNHGY, CDR2 SVAAGI. Trimming removed 3 bases at V and 10 bases at J, with 16 bases between. This CDR3 has 14 amino acids. CDR3 nucleotide sequence: TGTGCCAGCAGTTACATGGTGGGGTCCTACGAGCAGTTCTTC. Its protein product is CASSYMVGSYEQFF.

The chain joins TRBV6-1 to TRBJ2-3, with 10 nucleotides matching TRBD2. Germline V gene sequence: CDR1 MNHNS, CDR2 SASEGT. The CDR3 totals 17 residues. The J segment lost 1 base and the V segment lost 3 bases, leaving 7 bases of the junction unmatched. CDR3 bases: TGTGCCAGCAGTGACCAACCCAGCGGGGGGGGCACAGATACGCAGTATTTT. As protein: CASSDQPSGGGTDTQYF.

The chain joins TRBV19 to TRBJ2-3; D might be TRBD1 or TRBD2, each matching 6 bases. The length of the CDR3 is 14 residues. The V gene's germline CDR1 is LNHDA and CDR2 SQIVND (reference sequence). The V gene lost 7 bases and the J gene lost 4 bases, with 15 bases spanning the gap. The CDR3 protein is CASKTGGEADTQYF. The DNA for the CDR3 is TGTGCCAGTAAGACCGGGGGCGAGGCAGATACGCAGTATTTT.

This clonotype was seen a few times. This chain connects TRBV14 to TRBJ2-5; D is ambiguous. The CDR3 spans 16 residues. Germline V gene data show CDR1 as SGHDN and CDR2 as FVKESK. V was cut by 2 bases and J by 4 bases, with 17 bases left in between. CDR3 region: CASSQPGTKVRETQYF. The CDR3, as DNA: TGTGCCAGCAGCCAACCGGGTACAAAGGTTAGAGAGACCCAGTACTTC.

The chain is built from TRBV11-2 and TRBJ2-1, with 8 bases that match TRBD2. Per the germline V gene, CDR1 is SGHAT and CDR2 is FQNNGV. J was trimmed by 0 bases and V by 5 bases; bases with no gene match: 6. The CDR3 has 16 residues. The CDR3: CASSLSGIASYNEQFF. The CDR3 DNA reads TGTGCCAGCAGCCTTAGCGGGATAGCCTCCTACAATGAGCAGTTCTTC.

This clonotype appeared a few times. The chain links TRBV6-1 to TRBJ2-1; 12 bases align to TRBD2. Germline V gene lookup returns CDR1 MNHNS and CDR2 SASEGT. The V segment lost 6 bases and the J segment 8 bases; nucleotides outside the gene matches: 8. The CDR3 extends over 15 amino acids. Here the CDR3 reads CASSPLAGGLDEQFF. CDR3 coding DNA: TGTGCCAGCAGCCCGCTAGCGGGAGGGCTAGATGAGCAGTTCTTC.

This clonotype was counted ten times or more. This chain uses TRBV7-2 with TRBJ2-3, with 12 bases identical to TRBD2. V shed 3 bases, J shed 2 bases, and the junction held 3 bases outside the gene matches. In germline, CDR1 is SGHTA, CDR2 FQGNSA. The CDR3 extends over 16 amino acids. For the CDR3, the DNA is TGTGCCAGCAGCTTGACTAGCGGGGGCCTCACAGATACGCAGTATTTT. This encodes CASSLTSGGLTDTQYF.

This clonotype ranks as medium-sized (0.01 to 0.1%). J is TRBJ2-3 and V is TRBV6-5, with 7 bases fitting TRBD2. Germline values: CDR1 MNHEY, CDR2 SVGAGI. V lost 5 bases, J lost 1 base, and 9 bases stayed unmatched. This CDR3 comprises 16 residues. The CDR3 DNA sequence: TGTGCCAGCAGTGCCCGACTAGCTCCTCGCACAGATACGCAGTATTTT. Protein sequence: CASSARLAPRTDTQYF.

Only a few counts were recorded for this clonotype. The rearrangement links TRBV24-1 to TRBJ2-1; the D is unclear. Germline V gene lookup returns CDR1 KGHDR and CDR2 SFDVKD. This CDR3 comprises 14 residues. Trimming cost V 4 bases and J 6 bases, with 12 bases left between them. The chain's CDR3 is CATSDSDTANEQFF. The CDR3 DNA follows: TGTGCCACCAGTGACTCCGACACGGCCAATGAGCAGTTCTTC.

This clonotype is medium-sized by share. The V and J genes are TRBV6-6 and TRBJ2-1; D is unclear. The end of the DNA fits TRBJ2-7 better, so the J call may be wrong. The germline gives CDR1 MNHNY, CDR2 SVGAGI (reference sequence). This CDR3 has 11 residues. This CDR3 reads CAASHFYEQYF. CDR3 nucleotide sequence: TGTGCCGCCAGCCATTTCTACGAGCAGTACTTC.

In this sample, this clonotype is medium-sized. This chain joins TRBV11-1 and TRBJ2-1; D is unclear. This CDR3 contains 14 residues. Germline CDR1 is SGHAT and CDR2 is FQDESV (reference sequence). V was clipped by 3 bases and J by 10 bases, with 16 bases between them. The CDR3 bases are TGTGCCAGCAGCTTGGTGATAGGGCATTACGAGCAGTTCTTC. Protein sequence: CASSLVIGHYEQFF.

This clonotype was picked up many times. The rearrangement joins TRBV7-2 to TRBJ2-5; D is unresolved. The DNA end lines up better with TRBJ2-7; the J call may be wrong. The CDR3 has 11 residues. The germline V gene encodes CDR1 SGHTA and CDR2 FQGNSA. Here the CDR3 DNA reads TGTGCCAGCAGCCCCCTCTACGAGCAGTACTTC. It yields the protein CASSPLYEQYF.